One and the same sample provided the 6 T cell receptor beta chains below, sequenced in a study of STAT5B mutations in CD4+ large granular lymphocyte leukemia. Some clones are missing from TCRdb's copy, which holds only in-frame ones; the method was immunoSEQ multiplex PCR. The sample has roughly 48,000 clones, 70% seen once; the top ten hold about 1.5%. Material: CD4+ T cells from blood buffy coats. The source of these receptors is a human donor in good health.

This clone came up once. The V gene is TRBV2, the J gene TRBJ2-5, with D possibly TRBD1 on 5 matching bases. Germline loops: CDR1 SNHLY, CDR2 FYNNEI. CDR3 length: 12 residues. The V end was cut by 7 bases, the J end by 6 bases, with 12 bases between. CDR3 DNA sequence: TGTGCCAGCAAGAATTCAGGGAAGACCCAGTACTTC. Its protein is CASKNSGKTQYF.

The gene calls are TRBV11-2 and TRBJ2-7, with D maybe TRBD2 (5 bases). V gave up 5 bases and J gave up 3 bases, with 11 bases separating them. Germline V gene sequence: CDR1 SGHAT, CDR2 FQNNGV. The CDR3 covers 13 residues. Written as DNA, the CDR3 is TGTGCCAGCAGCCAAGACGGACTCTACGAGCAGTACTTC. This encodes CASSQDGLYEQYF.

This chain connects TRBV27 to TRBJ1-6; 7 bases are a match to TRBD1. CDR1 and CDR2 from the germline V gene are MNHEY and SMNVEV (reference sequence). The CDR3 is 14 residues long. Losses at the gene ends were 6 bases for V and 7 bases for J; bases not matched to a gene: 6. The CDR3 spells CASSPDRANSPLHF. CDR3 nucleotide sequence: TGTGCCAGCAGCCCCGACAGGGCCAATTCACCCCTCCACTTT.

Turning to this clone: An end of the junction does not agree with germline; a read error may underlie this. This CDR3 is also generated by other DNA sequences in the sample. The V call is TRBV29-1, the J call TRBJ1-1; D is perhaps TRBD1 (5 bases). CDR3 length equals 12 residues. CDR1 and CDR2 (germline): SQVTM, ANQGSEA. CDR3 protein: CSALGQLTEAFF. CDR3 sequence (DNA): TGTAGCGCCCTGGGGCAGCTGACTGAAGCTTTCTTT.

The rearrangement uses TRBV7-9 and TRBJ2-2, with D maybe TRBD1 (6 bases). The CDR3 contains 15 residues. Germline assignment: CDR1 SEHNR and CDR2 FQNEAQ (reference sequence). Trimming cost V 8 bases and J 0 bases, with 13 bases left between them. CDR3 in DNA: TGTGCCAGCCGCCGGGACACATCGAACACCGGGGAGCTGTTTTTT. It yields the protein CASRRDTSNTGELFF.

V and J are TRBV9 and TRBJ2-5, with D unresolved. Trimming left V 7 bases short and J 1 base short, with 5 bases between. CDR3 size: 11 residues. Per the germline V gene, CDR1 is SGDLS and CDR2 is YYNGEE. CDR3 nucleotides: TGTGCCAGCGGAGTCCAAGAGACCCAGTACTTC. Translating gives CASGVQETQYF.